These 9 T cell receptor beta chains were all obtained from the same sample, sequenced in a study of shared clonotypes between healthy human individuals. Only CD45RO-negative cells positively selected for CCR7 counted as naive CD8 cells, so terminally differentiated effector memory CD45RA+ cells were excluded. Libraries were prepared by immunoSEQ multiplex PCR; TCRdb keeps only in-frame clonotypes and omits some of them. In the table there are fewer than 1 million clones, 96% of which are singletons. The sample consisted of naive CD8+ T cells sorted from blood. The receptors derive from a man in his thirties or forties in good health.

The chain couples TRBV7-9 to TRBJ1-5; TRBD1 agrees at 8 bases. With V trimmed by 3 bases and J by 7 bases, 5 bases remained unmatched. The germline gives CDR1 SEHNR, CDR2 FQNEAQ (reference sequence). The CDR3 totals 14 residues. In DNA, the CDR3 is TGTGCCAGCAGCTTTACGGGGGACAGGCAGCCCCAGCATTTT. Its translation: CASSFTGDRQPQHF. Filled out from reference TRBV7-9 and TRBJ1-5, the complete variable domain reads DTGVSQNPRHKITKRGQNVTFRCDPISEHNRLYWYRQTLGQGPEFLTYFQNEAQLEKSRLLSDRFSAERPKGSFSTLEIQRTEQGDSAMYLCASSFTGDRQPQHFGDGTRLSIL.

The V and J genes are TRBV4-1 and TRBJ2-1; TRBD2 aligns across 13 bases. The CDR3 runs 16 residues. With V trimmed by 3 bases and J by 4 bases, 3 bases remained unmatched. Germline-derived CDR1 and CDR2 are MGHRA and YSYEKL. DNA of the CDR3: TGCGCCAGCAGCCACGTACTAGCGGGAGGGTACAATGAGCAGTTCTTC. Its protein is CASSHVLAGGYNEQFF.

DNA for the CDR3: TGTGCCAGCAGCCCCGAGGAGCGTGTCGTTCTCGAGCAGTACTTC. Residues: CASSPEERVVLEQYF. This chain links TRBV7-2 with TRBJ2-7; D not certain. Trimming shortened V by 5 bases and J by 6 bases, and 20 bases separated the two germline ends. Germline CDR1 SGHTA, CDR2 FQGNSA. CDR3 length: 15 residues.

The chain couples TRBV10-2 to TRBJ1-2; no reliable D call. Germline V gives CDR1 WSHSY, CDR2 SAAADI. Trimming stripped 5 bases from V and 2 bases from J, with 9 bases between. The CDR3 is 13 amino acids. The CDR3 sequence: CASSRTVNYGYTF. The CDR3 DNA is TGCGCCAGCAGTCGCACTGTGAACTATGGCTACACCTTC.

This chain uses TRBV2 with TRBJ1-3; the D is unclear. The length of the CDR3 is 12 residues. Germline V gene data show CDR1 as SNHLY and CDR2 as FYNNEI. V was pared by 4 bases and J by 3 bases, with 4 bases between. Written as DNA, the CDR3 is TGTGCCAGCAGTGTCGGTGGAAACACCATATATTTT. Translated: CASSVGGNTIYF.

This chain joins TRBV2 and TRBJ2-7, with D unresolved. V gave up 5 bases and J gave up 2 bases, with 10 bases separating them. Germline assignment: CDR1 SNHLY and CDR2 FYNNEI. The CDR3 consists of 13 residues. The CDR3: CASSSAGTYEQYF. The CDR3, as DNA: TGTGCCAGCAGTAGCGCTGGTACCTACGAGCAGTACTTC.

A word on this clone: The junction and the germline gene differ at one end; a read error may be behind it. This chain links TRBV7-7 with TRBJ2-2; 15 positions match TRBD2. The CDR3 covers 18 residues. The germline CDR1 and CDR2 sequences are SSHAT and FNYEAQ (reference sequence). The CDR3 DNA follows: TGTGCTAGCAGCCCGGGACTAGCGGGAGGAGGTCGAACCGGGGAGCTGTTTTTT. Encoded protein: CASSPGLAGGGRTGELFF.

This clone occurred a few times. Different DNA sequences within this sample yield the same CDR3. The chain uses TRBV5-6 and TRBJ1-5; D not certain. Trimming left V 0 bases short and J 0 bases short, with 4 bases between. The CDR3 is 14 residues long. The V gene's germline CDR1 is SGHDT and CDR2 YYEEEE. The CDR3 DNA reads TGTGCCAGCAGCTTGGGGGGTAGCAATCAGCCCCAGCATTTT. This translates into CASSLGGSNQPQHF.

CDR3 amino acids: CSVEANGEQYF. CDR3 DNA: TGCAGCGTTGAAGCAAATGGCGAGCAGTACTTC. The V call is TRBV29-1, the J call TRBJ2-7, with D unresolved. The CDR3 extends over 11 amino acids. V lost 1 base, J lost 6 bases, and 7 bases lay in between. The germline CDR1 and CDR2 sequences are SQVTM and ANQGSEA.